The rows below give T cell receptor beta chains drawn from one sample of a study of blood T cell repertoires in COVID-19. Profiled with immunoSEQ multiplex PCR; TCRdb holds only in-frame clones, not every one. The sample lists around 95,000 clones; 90% were seen once. The sample consisted of peripheral blood. These receptors all come from a man aged 45-65 years with acute or convalescent COVID-19. The CDR3 runs from the conserved cysteine through the conserved F or W. D genes are given only for firm matches. For some rows the clone size is stated as once, few or many, or as a class when expanded; others skip it.

D gene,V gene,clone size,J gene,CDR3 protein,CDR3 DNA
-,TRBV5-5,few,TRBJ2-2,CASSFRQPENTGELFF,TGTGCCAGCAGCTTCCGACAGCCAGAGAACACCGGGGAGCTGTTTTTT
TRBD2,TRBV5-4,-,TRBJ2-2,CASSSWTSGRGGELFF,TGTGCCAGCAGCTCTTGGACTAGCGGGAGAGGTGGGGAGCTGTTTTTT
-,TRBV10-1,-,TRBJ2-5,CASSKGGRQETQYF,TGCGCCAGCTCAAAGGGGGGGAGACAAGAGACCCAGTACTTC
-,TRBV19,-,TRBJ2-2,CASSIRERYTGELFF,TGTGCCAGTAGTATACGGGAGCGATACACCGGGGAGCTGTTTTTT
TRBD2,TRBV6-5,-,TRBJ2-7,CASTRSGSFDEQYF,TGTGCCAGCACCCGTAGCGGGAGTTTCGACGAGCAGTACTTC
-,TRBV29-1,-,TRBJ2-7,CSVLGMSYEQYF,TGCAGCGTTTTGGGCATGTCCTACGAGCAGTACTTC
TRBD1,TRBV10-1,-,TRBJ1-1,CASSDGTGMNTEAFF,TGCGCCAGCAGTGATGGGACAGGCATGAACACTGAAGCTTTCTTT
-,TRBV19,-,TRBJ1-2,CASSIGQSGYTF,TGTGCCAGTAGTATAGGACAGTCCGGCTACACCTTC
TRBD2,TRBV3-1/TRBV3-2,-,TRBJ2-5,CASSLGTSGREETQYF,TGTGCCAGCAGCCTCGGGACTAGCGGGAGGGAAGAGACCCAGTACTTC
-,TRBV5-5,-,TRBJ1-1,CASSSSDGRNTEAFF,TGTGCCAGCAGCTCTTCAGACGGGAGGAACACTGAAGCTTTCTTT
-,TRBV29-1,-,TRBJ1-5,CSVALSGSNQPQHF,TGCAGCGTTGCTCTCTCGGGAAGCAATCAGCCCCAGCATTTT
-,TRBV5-6,once,TRBJ2-7,CASSLDRLSSYEQYF,TGTGCCAGCAGCTTGGACAGACTAAGCTCCTACGAGCAGTACTTC
-,TRBV19,-,TRBJ2-3,CASSMRQATDTQYF,TGTGCCAGTAGTATGCGACAGGCAACAGATACGCAGTATTTT
TRBD1,TRBV13,-,TRBJ2-7,CASGRDRALAIYEQYF,TGTGCCAGCGGCCGGGACAGGGCCCTCGCTATCTACGAGCAGTACTTC
TRBD2,TRBV4-1,-,TRBJ2-7,CASSRAGTIQNEQYF,TGCGCCAGCAGCCGAGCCGGGACTATACAAAATGAGCAGTACTTC
-,TRBV18,-,TRBJ2-5,CASSPNRAPETQYF,TGTGCCAGCTCACCGAACAGGGCTCCCGAGACCCAGTACTTC